This is a list of T cell receptor beta chains from one sample in a study of shared clonotypes between healthy human individuals. Libraries were prepared by immunoSEQ multiplex PCR; TCRdb keeps only in-frame clonotypes and omits some of them. This sample carries hundreds of thousands of clones, 80% to 95% of them seen once, and the ten largest clones take less than 25%. The sequenced material came from naive CD8+ T cells sorted from blood. All receptors come from a man aged 30 to 45 in good health. CDR3s include the opening cysteine and the closing phenylalanine or tryptophan. The D gene is left open where the match is weak. Size tells how often a clone was seen (once, few, many) or the class of an expanded clone, and some rows leave it out.

CDR3nt: TGTGCCAGCAGTTTATACTCTGGAATAGCCAAAAACATTCAGTACTTC; CDR3aa: CASSLYSGIAKNIQYF; d_gene: -; abundance: -; v_gene: TRBV28; j_gene: TRBJ2-4
CDR3nt: TGTGCCAGCAGTTTACCTTTGCGCAAGGCGGGAGGTGGTTACGAGCAGTACTTC; CDR3aa: CASSLPLRKAGGGYEQYF; d_gene: TRBD2; abundance: -; v_gene: TRBV28; j_gene: TRBJ2-7
CDR3nt: TGTGCCAGCAGCTTAGTGTCGGGGGACCCTACTCGGAACGAGCAGTACTTC; CDR3aa: CASSLVSGDPTRNEQYF; d_gene: -; abundance: -; v_gene: TRBV11-1; j_gene: TRBJ2-7
CDR3nt: TGTGCCAGCAGTTTATTGGGGGGGACAGTCACCTACGAGCAGTACTTC; CDR3aa: CASSLLGGTVTYEQYF; d_gene: -; abundance: -; v_gene: TRBV27; j_gene: TRBJ2-7
CDR3nt: TGTGCCACCAGCACTCACAGGGGAAGCTACGAGCAGTACTTC; CDR3aa: CATSTHRGSYEQYF; d_gene: TRBD1; abundance: once; v_gene: TRBV15; j_gene: TRBJ2-7
CDR3nt: TGTGCCAGCAGCGCCGGGACTAGCGGTAACAATGAGCAGTTCTTC; CDR3aa: CASSAGTSGNNEQFF; d_gene: TRBD2; abundance: -; v_gene: TRBV9; j_gene: TRBJ2-1
CDR3nt: TGTGCCAGCAGTTTACGTCGGTACAGAGACAATGAGCAGTTCTTC; CDR3aa: CASSLRRYRDNEQFF; d_gene: -; abundance: once; v_gene: TRBV27; j_gene: TRBJ2-1
CDR3nt: TGTGCCAGCAGCTTGGGAGGGGAGCGGGGCTCCTACGAGCAGTACTTC; CDR3aa: CASSLGGERGSYEQYF; d_gene: TRBD2; abundance: -; v_gene: TRBV5-4; j_gene: TRBJ2-7
CDR3nt: TGTGCCAGCAGTCCGGCCTGGGGGAACACTGAAGCTTTCTTT; CDR3aa: CASSPAWGNTEAFF; d_gene: -; abundance: -; v_gene: TRBV6-5; j_gene: TRBJ1-1
CDR3nt: TGTGCCAGCAGCGAACGGGGGGGAGGGCCCCTCTACAATGAGCAGTTCTTC; CDR3aa: CASSERGGGPLYNEQFF; d_gene: TRBD2; abundance: -; v_gene: TRBV7-6; j_gene: TRBJ2-1
CDR3nt: TGTGCCAGCAGTTTCGGACCAGACTACGAGCAGTACTTC; CDR3aa: CASSFGPDYEQYF; d_gene: -; abundance: -; v_gene: TRBV27; j_gene: TRBJ2-7
CDR3nt: TGTGCCAGCAGCCACATAGGCAGCCCGAGCACAGATACGCAGTATTTT; CDR3aa: CASSHIGSPSTDTQYF; d_gene: -; abundance: -; v_gene: TRBV7-2; j_gene: TRBJ2-3
CDR3nt: TGTGCCAGCAGTCAGACTGACCTAGCCAAAAACATTCAGTACTTC; CDR3aa: CASSQTDLAKNIQYF; d_gene: -; abundance: -; v_gene: TRBV7-9; j_gene: TRBJ2-4
CDR3nt: TGCGCCAGCAGCCAAGATGGTGGCAGTTACAATGAGCAGTTCTTC; CDR3aa: CASSQDGGSYNEQFF; d_gene: -; abundance: -; v_gene: TRBV4-3; j_gene: TRBJ2-1
CDR3nt: TGTGCCACCGGGGACAGGGGGCGGTACGAGCAGTACTTC; CDR3aa: CATGDRGRYEQYF; d_gene: TRBD1; abundance: -; v_gene: TRBV28; j_gene: TRBJ2-7
CDR3nt: TGTGCCAGTAGTATAGACAGGGGGTACTACAATGAGCAGTTCTTC; CDR3aa: CASSIDRGYYNEQFF; d_gene: TRBD1; abundance: -; v_gene: TRBV19; j_gene: TRBJ2-1
CDR3nt: TGTGCCAGCAGCTTGAAAACGGGACTAGCGGTTTCCTACGAGCAGTACTTC; CDR3aa: CASSLKTGLAVSYEQYF; d_gene: TRBD2; abundance: -; v_gene: TRBV5-6; j_gene: TRBJ2-7
CDR3nt: TGTGCCAGCAGCTCCCTCTTGGGGGAGGTAGCTTACAATGAGCAGTTCTTC; CDR3aa: CASSSLLGEVAYNEQFF; d_gene: -; abundance: -; v_gene: TRBV7-6; j_gene: TRBJ2-1
CDR3nt: TGTGCCACTTCCGGGACAGGGGTGACAGATACGCAGTATTTT; CDR3aa: CATSGTGVTDTQYF; d_gene: TRBD1; abundance: -; v_gene: TRBV15; j_gene: TRBJ2-3
CDR3nt: TGTGCCAGCCATGAAGGAGATACGCAGTATTTT; CDR3aa: CASHEGDTQYF; d_gene: -; abundance: -; v_gene: TRBV27; j_gene: TRBJ2-3
CDR3nt: TGTGCCAGCAGTTTATTCTCCGGAGCCTATGGCTACACCTTC; CDR3aa: CASSLFSGAYGYTF; d_gene: -; abundance: few; v_gene: TRBV27; j_gene: TRBJ1-2
CDR3nt: TGTGCCAGCAGTTACTCCCAGGGGGCTGATGGCTACACCTTC; CDR3aa: CASSYSQGADGYTF; d_gene: TRBD1; abundance: -; v_gene: TRBV6-5; j_gene: TRBJ1-2
CDR3nt: TGTGCCACCAGCCTAATTGCCGGGACAGGGATTTACAATGAGCAGTTCTTC; CDR3aa: CATSLIAGTGIYNEQFF; d_gene: TRBD1; abundance: -; v_gene: TRBV15; j_gene: TRBJ2-1
CDR3nt: TGCGCCAGCAGTGAACTAGAGCAGTTCTTC; CDR3aa: CASSELEQFF; d_gene: -; abundance: -; v_gene: TRBV10-2; j_gene: TRBJ2-1
CDR3nt: TGCGCCAGCAGCCACCGGCTGGGGAGCTCCTACGAGCAGTACTTC; CDR3aa: CASSHRLGSSYEQYF; d_gene: -; abundance: -; v_gene: TRBV4-3; j_gene: TRBJ2-7
CDR3nt: TGTGCCAGCAGCTCACCTAGTCGGGCGGGAGGCACAGATACGCAGTATTTT; CDR3aa: CASSSPSRAGGTDTQYF; d_gene: TRBD2; abundance: -; v_gene: TRBV11-2; j_gene: TRBJ2-3